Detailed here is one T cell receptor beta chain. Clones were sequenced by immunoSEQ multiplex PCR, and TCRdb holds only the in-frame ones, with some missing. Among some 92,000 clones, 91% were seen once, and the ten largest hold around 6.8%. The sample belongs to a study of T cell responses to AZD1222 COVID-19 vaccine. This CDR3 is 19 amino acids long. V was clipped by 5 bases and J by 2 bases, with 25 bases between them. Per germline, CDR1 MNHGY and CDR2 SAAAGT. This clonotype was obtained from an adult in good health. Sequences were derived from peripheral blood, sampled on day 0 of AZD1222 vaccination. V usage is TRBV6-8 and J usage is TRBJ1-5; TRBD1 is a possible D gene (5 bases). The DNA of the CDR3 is TGTGCCAGCAGTCGCTGGCGGGGGTCCCAAAGGAGGGGCAATCAGCCCCAGCATTTT. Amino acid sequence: CASSRWRGSQRRGNQPQHF.